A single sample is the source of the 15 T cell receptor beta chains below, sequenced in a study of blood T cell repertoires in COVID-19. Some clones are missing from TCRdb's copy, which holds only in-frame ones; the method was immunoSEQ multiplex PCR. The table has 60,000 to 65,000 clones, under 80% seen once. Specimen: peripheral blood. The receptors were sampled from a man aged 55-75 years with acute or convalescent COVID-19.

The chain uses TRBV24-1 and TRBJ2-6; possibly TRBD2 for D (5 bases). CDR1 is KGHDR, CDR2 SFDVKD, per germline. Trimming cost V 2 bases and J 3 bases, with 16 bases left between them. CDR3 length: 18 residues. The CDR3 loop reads CATSDWAGGVVGANVLTF. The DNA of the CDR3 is TGTGCCACCAGTGATTGGGCGGGTGGAGTGGTTGGGGCCAACGTCCTGACTTTC.

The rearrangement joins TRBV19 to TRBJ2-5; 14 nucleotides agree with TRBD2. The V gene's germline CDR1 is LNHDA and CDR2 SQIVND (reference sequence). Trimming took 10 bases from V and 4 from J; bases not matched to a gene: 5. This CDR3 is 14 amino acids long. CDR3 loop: CATGGLAGAETQYF. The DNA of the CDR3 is TGTGCCACGGGGGGACTAGCGGGAGCAGAGACCCAGTACTTC.

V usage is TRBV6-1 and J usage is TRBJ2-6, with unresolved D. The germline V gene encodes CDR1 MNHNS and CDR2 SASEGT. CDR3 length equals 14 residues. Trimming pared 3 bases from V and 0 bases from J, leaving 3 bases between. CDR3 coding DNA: TGTGCCAGCAGTGACAACTCTGGGGCCAACGTCCTGACTTTC. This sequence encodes CASSDNSGANVLTF.

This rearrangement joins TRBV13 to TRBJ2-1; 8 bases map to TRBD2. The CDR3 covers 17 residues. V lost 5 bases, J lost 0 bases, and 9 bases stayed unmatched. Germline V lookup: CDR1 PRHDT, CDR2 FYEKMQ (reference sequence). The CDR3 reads CASSPYKSGSSYNEQFF. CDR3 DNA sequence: TGTGCCAGCAGCCCATACAAAAGCGGGAGCTCCTACAATGAGCAGTTCTTC.

The CDR3 coding sequence is TGTGCCAGCAGTCTCGGACAGGCGACCCAGCATTTT. Translating gives CASSLGQATQHF. The chain carries TRBV28 and TRBJ1-5; TRBD1 matches 7 bases. In germline, CDR1 is MDHEN, CDR2 SYDVKM. V shed 5 bases and J 11 bases; nucleotides not matched to a gene: 6. The CDR3 has 12 amino acids.

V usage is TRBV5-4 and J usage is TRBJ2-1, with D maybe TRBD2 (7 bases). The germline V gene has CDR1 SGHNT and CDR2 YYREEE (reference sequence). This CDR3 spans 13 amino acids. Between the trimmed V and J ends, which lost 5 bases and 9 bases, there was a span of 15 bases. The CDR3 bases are TGTGCCAGCAGGGCGCGAGGGGGGGGTGAGCAGTTCTTC. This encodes CASRARGGGEQFF.

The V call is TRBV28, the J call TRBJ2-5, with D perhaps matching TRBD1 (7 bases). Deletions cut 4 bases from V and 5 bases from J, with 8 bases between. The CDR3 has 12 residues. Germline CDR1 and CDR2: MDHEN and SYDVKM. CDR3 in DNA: TGTGCCAGCAGTTCAGGGGGGGAGACCCAGTACTTC. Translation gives CASSSGGETQYF.

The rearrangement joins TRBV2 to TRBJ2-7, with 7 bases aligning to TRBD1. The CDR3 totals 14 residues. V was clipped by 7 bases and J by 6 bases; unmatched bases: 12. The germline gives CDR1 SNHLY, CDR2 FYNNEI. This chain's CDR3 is CASILRQGGSEQYF. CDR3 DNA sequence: TGTGCCAGCATACTAAGACAGGGCGGCTCCGAGCAGTACTTC.

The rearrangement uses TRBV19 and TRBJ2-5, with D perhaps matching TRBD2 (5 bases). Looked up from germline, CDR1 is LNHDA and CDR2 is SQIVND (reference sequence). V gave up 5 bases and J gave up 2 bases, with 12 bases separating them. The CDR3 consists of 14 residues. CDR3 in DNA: TGTGCCAGTAGTTCCCTGAGGAGGCAAGAGACCCAGTACTTC. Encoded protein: CASSSLRRQETQYF.

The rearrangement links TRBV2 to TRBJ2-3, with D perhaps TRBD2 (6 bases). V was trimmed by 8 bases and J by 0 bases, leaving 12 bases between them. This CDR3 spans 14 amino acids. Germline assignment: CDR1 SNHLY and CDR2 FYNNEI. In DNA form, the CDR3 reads TGTGCCAGCTTCGGCGGGATGAGCACAGATACGCAGTATTTT. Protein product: CASFGGMSTDTQYF. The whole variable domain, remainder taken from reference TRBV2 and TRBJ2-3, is EPEVTQTPSHQVTQMGQEVILRCVPISNHLYFYWYRQILGQKVEFLVSFYNNEISEKSEIFDDQFSVERPDGSNFTLKIRSTKLEDSAMYFCASFGGMSTDTQYFGPGTRLTVL.

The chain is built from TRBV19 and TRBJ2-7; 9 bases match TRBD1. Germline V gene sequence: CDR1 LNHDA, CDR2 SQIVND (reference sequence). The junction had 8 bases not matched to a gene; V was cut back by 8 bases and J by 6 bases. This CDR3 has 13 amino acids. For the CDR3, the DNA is TGTGCCAGTGGCCGGGACAGGGTAAGCGAGCAGTACTTC. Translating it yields CASGRDRVSEQYF.

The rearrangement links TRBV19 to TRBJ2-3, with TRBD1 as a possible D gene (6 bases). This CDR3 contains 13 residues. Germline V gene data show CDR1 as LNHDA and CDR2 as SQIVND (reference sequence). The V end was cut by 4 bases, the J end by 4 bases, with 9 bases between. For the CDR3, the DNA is TGTGCCAGTAGTACAGGGGTGGCAGATACGCAGTATTTT. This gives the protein CASSTGVADTQYF.

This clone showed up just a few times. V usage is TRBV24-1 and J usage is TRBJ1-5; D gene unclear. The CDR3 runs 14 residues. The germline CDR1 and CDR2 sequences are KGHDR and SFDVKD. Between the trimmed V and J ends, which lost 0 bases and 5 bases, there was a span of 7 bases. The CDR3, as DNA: TGTGCCACCAGTGATTTGAGCGGTGATCAGCCCCAGCATTTT. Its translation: CATSDLSGDQPQHF.

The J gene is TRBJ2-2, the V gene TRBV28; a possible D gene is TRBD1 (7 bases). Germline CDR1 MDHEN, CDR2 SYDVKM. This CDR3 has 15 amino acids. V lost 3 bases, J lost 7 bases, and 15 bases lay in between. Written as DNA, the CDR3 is TGTGCCAGCAGTTTGACAGGGACTCTCGGCGGGGAGCTGTTTTTT. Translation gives CASSLTGTLGGELFF.

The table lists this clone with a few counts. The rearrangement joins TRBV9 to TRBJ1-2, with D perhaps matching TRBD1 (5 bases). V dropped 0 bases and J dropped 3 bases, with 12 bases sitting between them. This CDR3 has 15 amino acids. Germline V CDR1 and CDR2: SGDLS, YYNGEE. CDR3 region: CASSVGDSGDYGYTF. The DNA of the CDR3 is TGTGCCAGCAGCGTAGGAGACAGTGGTGACTATGGCTACACCTTC.